This T cell receptor (beta chain) was sequenced for a study of shared clonotypes between healthy human individuals. At the level of the study: The donor group consisted of two women and three men, aged 18 to 49.

150 to 250 ng DNA, about 30,000 T cell genomes, went into each sorted-subset replicate PCR. Authors' methods: Junction-only immunoSEQ sequences carried no quality scores, so filtering differed. Produced via immunoSEQ multiplex PCR; TCRdb's table is partial and in-frame only. That table gives V, J and clone size, and the DNA gave D and trimming. The repertoire holds more than 550,000 clones, with approximately 72% as singletons. Findings of the study overall: A generally larger estimated richness was seen in naive subsets than in memory subsets.

The germline V gene has CDR1 MGHRA and CDR2 YSYEKL. This CDR3 has 21 amino acids. Trimming at V came to 0 bases and at J to 2 bases, leaving 17 bases not matched to a gene. As to this clone: No antigen is known for it.

Sequenced material: memory CD4+ T cells sorted from blood. Documented subset: CD45RA-negative fraction. This TCR was sampled from a woman aged 25 to 39 in good health. The chain links TRBV4-1 to TRBJ2-7; 12 bases match TRBD2. The CDR3 nucleotides read TGCGCCAGCAGCCAAGAGAAACGTAGACTAGCGGGAGTGCGAGGGCCCTACGAGCAGTACTTC. As protein: CASSQEKRRLAGVRGPYEQYF.